These 23 T cell receptor beta chains were all obtained from the same sample, sequenced in a study of blood T cell repertoires in COVID-19. Method: immunoSEQ multiplex PCR; TCRdb's copy keeps in-frame clones and lacks some. The sample lists about 200,000 clones; around 85% were seen once. Material for sequencing was peripheral blood. All receptors come from a woman aged 70-85 years with acute or convalescent COVID-19.

The rearrangement joins TRBV7-3 to TRBJ2-3; TRBD2 aligns across 9 bases. CDR1 and CDR2 (germline): SGHTA, FQGTGA. The J segment lost 4 bases and the V segment lost 5 bases, leaving 10 bases of the junction unmatched. CDR3 size: 16 residues. The chain's CDR3 is CASSPYGGRASDTQYF. The DNA for the CDR3 is TGTGCCAGCAGCCCCTATGGCGGGAGGGCCTCAGATACGCAGTATTTT.

This chain links TRBV7-8 with TRBJ1-6; D not certain. CDR3 size: 12 residues. Germline V gene sequence: CDR1 SGHVS, CDR2 FQNEAQ. V shed 5 bases and J shed 6 bases, with 5 bases lying between them. DNA for the CDR3: TGTGCCAGCAGCCACAGTAATTCACCCCTCCACTTT. Residues: CASSHSNSPLHF.

This chain's CDR3 is CASSLESVAGGPYEQYF. In DNA form, the CDR3 reads TGCGCCAGCAGCTTGGAGTCGGTAGCGGGGGGGCCTTACGAGCAGTACTTC. V and J are TRBV5-1 and TRBJ2-7; 11 bases are a match to TRBD2. Per germline, CDR1 SGHRS and CDR2 YFSETQ. The CDR3 sequence is 17 residues long. V gave up 0 bases and J gave up 4 bases; unmatched junction bases: 9.

In its sample, this clone was seen a few times. The genes are TRBV18 and TRBJ1-1; no definite D call. Looked up from germline, CDR1 is KGHSH and CDR2 is LQKENI. V was cut by 3 bases and J by 3 bases, with 8 bases left in between. The CDR3 consists of 13 residues. The CDR3 loop reads CASSPDQDTEAFF. DNA of the CDR3: TGTGCCAGCTCACCTGATCAGGACACTGAAGCTTTCTTT.

V gene TRBV7-6 combines with J gene TRBJ1-6; D is unclear. CDR3 size: 15 residues. Germline CDR1 is SGHVS and CDR2 is FNYEAQ. Between the trimmed V and J ends, which lost 5 bases and 8 bases, there was a span of 16 bases. CDR3 loop: CASSVQEGAHSPLHF. Here the CDR3 DNA reads TGTGCCAGCAGCGTTCAGGAAGGCGCCCATTCACCCCTCCACTTT.

The CDR3 nucleotides are TGTGCCAGCAGCTTACAGCAGGGTCGAGGAACTGAAGCTTTCTTT. It specifies CASSLQQGRGTEAFF. The chain joins TRBV7-9 to TRBJ1-1; tentatively, D is TRBD1 (5 bases). Germline CDR1 and CDR2: SEHNR and FQNEAQ (reference sequence). Deletions cut 2 bases from V and 5 bases from J, with 15 bases between. This CDR3 is built from 15 residues.

This sequence joins TRBV4-3 and TRBJ2-1, with TRBD2 identical over 10 bases. The CDR3 contains 16 residues. The V gene end was trimmed by 4 bases and the J gene end by 9 bases; junction bases not matched to a gene: 12. CDR1 and CDR2 from the germline V gene are LGHNA and YSLEER. This chain's CDR3 is CASSPLPGLAGAEQFF. The CDR3 DNA sequence: TGCGCCAGCAGCCCTCTACCTGGTCTAGCGGGAGCTGAGCAGTTCTTC.

As DNA, the CDR3 is TGTGCCAGCAGCTTAGCCTGGACAGGAAGGACAACTAATGAAAAACTGTTTTTT. Encoded protein: CASSLAWTGRTTNEKLFF. The rearrangement links TRBV7-2 to TRBJ1-4; 7 bases match TRBD1. CDR1 and CDR2 (germline): SGHTA, FQGNSA. The V gene end was trimmed by 0 bases and the J gene end by 0 bases; junction bases not matched to a gene: 7. The CDR3 contains 18 residues.

The chain carries TRBV10-3 and TRBJ1-3; D is unresolved. V gave up 0 bases and J gave up 0 bases, with 9 bases separating them. CDR3 size: 16 residues. CDR1 ENHRY and CDR2 SYGVKD come from the germline V gene. CDR3 coding DNA: TGTGCCATCAGTGAGTCGGAGCGGAGCTCTGGAAACACCATATATTTT. Translating gives CAISESERSSGNTIYF.

The chain is built from TRBV5-1 and TRBJ2-4, with 7 bases aligning to TRBD1. CDR1 and CDR2 from the germline V gene are SGHRS and YFSETQ. Germline trimming cut 5 bases from V and 8 bases from J; bases unmatched to any gene: 13. This CDR3 has 15 amino acids. This CDR3 reads CASRVRTGEGDIQYF. The CDR3 DNA is TGCGCCAGCAGGGTTCGTACAGGGGAAGGGGACATTCAGTACTTC.

This clone was seen a single time. The chain has TRBV19 and TRBJ1-5; no definite D call. This CDR3 contains 13 residues. The V gene's germline CDR1 is LNHDA and CDR2 SQIVND (reference sequence). The V end was cut by 4 bases, the J end by 5 bases, with 9 bases between. The chain's CDR3 is CASSNDRYQPQHF. CDR3 sequence (DNA): TGTGCCAGTAGTAATGATAGATATCAGCCCCAGCATTTT.

This chain links TRBV27 with TRBJ2-1, with 9 positions matching TRBD2. The V segment lost 6 bases and the J segment 0 bases; nucleotides outside the gene matches: 15. The CDR3 has 19 residues. Germline-derived CDR1 and CDR2 are MNHEY and SMNVEV (reference sequence). CDR3 region: CASSHQGLAPPSSYNEQFF. In nucleotides, the CDR3 is TGTGCCAGCAGCCACCAGGGACTAGCTCCTCCGAGCTCCTACAATGAGCAGTTCTTC.

About this clone: One junction end does not reproduce the germline sequence, and a read error may be involved. The chain recombines TRBV5-1 with TRBJ1-1; D remains unclear. Germline assignment: CDR1 SGHRS and CDR2 YFSETQ. The CDR3 length is 13 residues. The CDR3 DNA follows: TGCGCCAGCAGCTTGGCAGGAATCGCTGAGGCTTTCTTT. Amino acids: CASSLAGIAEAFF.

The CDR3: CASSANSHTQYF. The CDR3 DNA reads TGTGCCAGCAGCGCCAACAGTCATACGCAGTATTTT. The gene calls are TRBV11-2 and TRBJ2-3; D gene uncertain. With 5 bases removed from V and 7 bases from J, the gap between germline ends came to 10 bases. CDR3 length: 12 amino acids. Germline lookup yields CDR1 SGHAT and CDR2 FQNNGV.

V is TRBV20-1 and J is TRBJ2-5; TRBD2 aligns across 7 bases. Looked up from germline, CDR1 is DFQATT and CDR2 is SNEGSKA (reference sequence). CDR3 length: 14 amino acids. The trim removed 3 bases at V and 4 bases at J, leaving 8 bases unmatched. CDR3 sequence reads: CSASTAGVGETQYF. In nucleotides, the CDR3 is TGCAGTGCTAGTACGGCGGGAGTGGGAGAGACCCAGTACTTC.

The V call is TRBV5-1, the J call TRBJ2-3; 9 bases are shared with TRBD2. The CDR3 is 14 residues long. Per the germline V gene, CDR1 is SGHRS and CDR2 is YFSETQ. The junction had 7 bases not matched to a gene; V was cut back by 6 bases and J by 5 bases. The CDR3: CASMREGGRDTQYF. As DNA, the CDR3 is TGCGCCAGCATGCGGGAGGGCGGGCGAGATACGCAGTATTTT.

The chain is built from TRBV5-3 and TRBJ1-2; TRBD1 matches 9 bases. TRBV5-3 is an ORF for which the function is uncertain. The V segment lost 0 bases and the J segment 5 bases; nucleotides outside the gene matches: 2. The CDR3 loop spans 14 amino acids. The CDR3 sequence: CARSLEQGAYGYTF. CDR3 nucleotides: TGTGCCAGAAGCTTGGAACAGGGGGCGTATGGCTACACCTTC.

The chain uses TRBV15 and TRBJ2-2; TRBD2 aligns across 7 bases. V lost 3 bases to trimming and J lost 5 bases; unmatched junction nucleotides: 18. The germline V gene encodes CDR1 LNHNV and CDR2 YYDKDF (reference sequence). The CDR3 loop spans 19 amino acids. The CDR3 DNA reads TGTGCCACCAGCAGGACCTACCCATATGGGGGGGGAGGGACCGGGGAGCTGTTTTTT. Translated: CATSRTYPYGGGGTGELFF.

This chain joins TRBV3-1 (or the pseudogene TRBV3-2) and TRBJ1-5; 7 bases agree with TRBD1. This CDR3 has 18 residues. CDR1 and CDR2 from the germline V gene are LGHDT and YNNKEL (reference sequence). V shed 4 bases and J 2 bases; nucleotides not matched to a gene: 14. The CDR3 nucleotides read TGTGCCAGCAGCCCGACAGGGCTGACGGGGTTCGGCAATCAGCCCCAGCATTTT. Encoded protein: CASSPTGLTGFGNQPQHF.

This chain connects TRBV11-3 to TRBJ1-6; 9 bases fit TRBD1. The CDR3 runs to 16 residues. Germline V gene lookup returns CDR1 SGHNT and CDR2 YENEEA. V lost 5 bases and J lost 4; bases outside the gene matches: 6. The CDR3 DNA is TGTGCCAGCAGCCCAGGACAGGGGACGTATAATTCACCCCTCCACTTT. Translated: CASSPGQGTYNSPLHF.

As concerns this clone: At one end, the junction sequence differs from germline, possibly due to a read error. This sequence joins TRBV7-7 and TRBJ1-3; 7 nucleotides line up with TRBD1. The germline V gene encodes CDR1 SSHAT and CDR2 FNYEAQ (reference sequence). CDR3 length: 17 residues. CDR3 residues: CASSLHLDRDGGNTIYF. The CDR3 region has the DNA TGTGCTAGCAGCTTACACCTCGACAGGGATGGCGGAAACACCATATATTTT.

This chain joins TRBV6-5 and TRBJ1-5; weak D call: TRBD1 (5 bases). V gave up 6 bases and J gave up 0 bases, with 9 bases separating them. The V gene's germline CDR1 is MNHEY and CDR2 SVGAGI. The CDR3 is 14 residues long. The CDR3 sequence is CASSYDSSNQPQHF. CDR3 nucleotides: TGTGCCAGCAGCTACGACAGTAGCAATCAGCCCCAGCATTTT.

The chain carries TRBV19 and TRBJ2-2; D remains ambiguous. The ends were cut back, 0 bases at V and 4 bases at J, with 3 bases in the middle. Germline V gene data show CDR1 as LNHDA and CDR2 as SQIVND (reference sequence). The CDR3 contains 13 residues. CDR3 protein: CASSIDLTGELFF. CDR3 sequence (DNA): TGTGCCAGTAGTATAGACCTCACCGGGGAGCTGTTTTTT.